This TCR beta chain was documented in a study of CD8 T cells in ankylosing spondylitis. Points from the study as a whole: Within ankylosing spondylitis blood, a TCR beta motif made up of eight highly homologous variants appeared to be characteristic.

About this clonotype itself: What it recognizes is unknown.

TCRdb independently ran MiXCR on the 5' RACE reads; one entry per CDR3 protein. This table has about 90,000 distinct CDR3 sequences, roughly 9% appearing once. This CDR3 is built from 16 residues. The sequencing input was blood, either unsorted or a sorted T cell fraction (not recorded which). The chain couples TRBV21-1 to TRBJ2-7. TRBV21-1 is listed as a pseudogene. This sequence originates from a male donor with ankylosing spondylitis. The CDR3 DNA reads as TGTGCCAGCAGCAAAGCGCACCCAGATCTGAGATACGAGCAGTACGTC. Translation gives CASSKAHPDLRYEQYV.